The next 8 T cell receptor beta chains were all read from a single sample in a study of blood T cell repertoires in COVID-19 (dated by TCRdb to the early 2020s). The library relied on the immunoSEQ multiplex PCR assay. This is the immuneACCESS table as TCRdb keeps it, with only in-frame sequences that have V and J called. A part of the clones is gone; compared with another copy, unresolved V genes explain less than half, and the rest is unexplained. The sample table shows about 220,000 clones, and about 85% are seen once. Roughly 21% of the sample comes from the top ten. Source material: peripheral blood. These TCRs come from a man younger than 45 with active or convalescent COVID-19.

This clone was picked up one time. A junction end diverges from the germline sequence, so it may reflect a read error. CDR3 sequence (DNA): TGTGCCAGCAGCTTAGACCCGACAGGGGAGGTGTTTTTT. Amino acid sequence: CASSLDPTGEVFF. V gene TRBV7-9 combines with J gene TRBJ2-2, with 8 bases identical to TRBD1. Germline loops: CDR1 SEHNR, CDR2 FQNEAQ (reference sequence). This CDR3 region has 13 residues.

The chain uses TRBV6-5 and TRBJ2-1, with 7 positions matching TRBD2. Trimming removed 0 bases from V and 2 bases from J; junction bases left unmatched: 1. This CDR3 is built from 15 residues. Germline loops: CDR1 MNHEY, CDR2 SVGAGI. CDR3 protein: CASSYSGGTYNEQFF. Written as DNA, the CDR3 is TGTGCCAGCAGTTACTCGGGGGGGACCTACAATGAGCAGTTCTTC.

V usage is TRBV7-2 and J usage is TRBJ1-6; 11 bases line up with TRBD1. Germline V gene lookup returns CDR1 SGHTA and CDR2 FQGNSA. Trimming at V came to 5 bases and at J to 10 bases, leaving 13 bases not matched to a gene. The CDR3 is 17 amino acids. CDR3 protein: CASSLQGVGTGGSPLHF. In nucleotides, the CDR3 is TGTGCCAGCAGCCTTCAAGGAGTCGGGACAGGGGGGTCACCCCTCCACTTT.

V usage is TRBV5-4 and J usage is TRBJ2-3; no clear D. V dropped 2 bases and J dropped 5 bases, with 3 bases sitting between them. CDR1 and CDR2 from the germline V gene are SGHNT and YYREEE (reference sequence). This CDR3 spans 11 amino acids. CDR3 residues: CASSFRDTQYF. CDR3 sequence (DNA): TGTGCCAGCAGCTTTAGAGATACGCAGTATTTT. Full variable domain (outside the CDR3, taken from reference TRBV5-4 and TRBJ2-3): ETGVTQSPTHLIKTRGQQVTLRCSSQSGHNTVSWYQQALGQGPQFIFQYYREEENGRGNFPPRFSGLQFPNYSSELNVNALELDDSALYLCASSFRDTQYFGPGTRLTVL.

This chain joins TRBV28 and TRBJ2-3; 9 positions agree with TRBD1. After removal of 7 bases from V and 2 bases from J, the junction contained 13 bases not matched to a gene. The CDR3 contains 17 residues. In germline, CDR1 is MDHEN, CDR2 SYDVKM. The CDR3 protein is CASNSPGTGLFTDTQYF. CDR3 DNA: TGTGCCAGCAATTCCCCCGGGACAGGGCTTTTCACAGATACGCAGTATTTT.

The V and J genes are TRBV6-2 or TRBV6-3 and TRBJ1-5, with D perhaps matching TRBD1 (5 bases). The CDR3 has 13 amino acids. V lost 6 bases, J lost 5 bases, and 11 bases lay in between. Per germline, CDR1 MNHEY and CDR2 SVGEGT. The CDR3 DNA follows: TGTGCCAGCAGCCGACAGCGAGATCAGCCCCAGCATTTT. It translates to CASSRQRDQPQHF.

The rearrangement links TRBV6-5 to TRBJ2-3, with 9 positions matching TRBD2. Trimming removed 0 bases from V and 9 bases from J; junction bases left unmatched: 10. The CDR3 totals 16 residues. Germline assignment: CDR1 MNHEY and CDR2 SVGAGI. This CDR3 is CASSYSPSGKRGTQYF. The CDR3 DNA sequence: TGTGCCAGCAGTTACTCTCCTAGCGGGAAAAGGGGAACGCAGTATTTT.

The CDR3 DNA is TGCGCCAGCAGCACACAGGGTCAGATGGGCGAAAAACTGTTTTTT. Its translation is CASSTQGQMGEKLFF. The chain combines TRBV5-1 with TRBJ1-4; TRBD1 might be the D (6 bases). The CDR3 is 15 residues long. Germline values: CDR1 SGHRS, CDR2 YFSETQ. V was cut by 4 bases and J by 8 bases, with 18 bases left in between.